The present T cell receptor (beta chain) was sequenced within a study of blood T cell repertoires in COVID-19. Study-wide background: Specimens from acute and convalescent COVID-19 originated in the United States, Italy and Spain. PBMCs, B-cell-depleted T cells, or T cells were the source of the cDNA or gDNA that made up the material.

In the authors' workflow: Amplification from reference gene primers served as the basis for estimated nucleated cell counts. Only in-frame clones appear in the TCRdb table, and some are missing; sequencing was by immunoSEQ multiplex PCR. The V and J calls and clone size come from that table; D and trimming were worked out from the DNA. The data show hundreds of thousands of clones, 85% to 90% seen once. The CDR3 runs to 14 residues. V was clipped by 0 bases and J by 4 bases, with 10 bases between them. From germline, CDR1 is LGHDT and CDR2 YNNKEL (reference sequence). Seattle patient enrollment occurred during active infection, with longitudinal follow-up thereafter. This clone occurred a few times.

The sequenced material came from peripheral blood. This sequence was found in a woman aged 25 to 39 with COVID-19, enrolled during active disease. The V and J genes are TRBV3-1 (or the pseudogene TRBV3-2) and TRBJ2-7, with D possibly matching TRBD1 (5 bases). CDR3: CASSQDGQGYEQYF. In DNA, the CDR3 is TGTGCCAGCAGCCAAGACGGCCAGGGTTACGAGCAGTACTTC.